This TCR beta chain was captured by sequencing in a study of T cell repertoires in cytomegalovirus infection. Looking at the study overall: From public TCR beta signatures came an indication of both CMV infection and matching HLA type. Study-level findings and limits: HLA-C-restricted CMV clonotypes gave the most frequent clonotype in two of eight donors. Identification of carriers of CMV plus the relevant HLA was performed using cumulative public TCR beta family frequency.

V was clipped by 9 bases and J by 5 bases; unmatched bases: 4. The CDR3 covers 13 residues. The V gene's germline CDR1 is SGHVS and CDR2 FQNEAQ. This clonotype was detected ten times or more. Antigen: not known. TCRdb re-called the reads through MiXCR, storing one row per CDR3 protein. The sample lists under 300,000 distinct CDR3 sequences; roughly 12% were seen once. The specimen was PBMCs. This receptor was obtained from a human donor in good health (CMV status not recorded). Some clones in this sample may be carry-over from other donors' samples. The chain is built from TRBV7-8 and TRBJ2-5, with 12 bases aligning to TRBD2. The CDR3 protein is CASRLAGVETQYF. CDR3 in DNA: TGTGCCAGTCGACTAGCGGGGGTGGAGACCCAGTACTTC.